Sequencing of this TCR beta chain was carried out in a study of T cell responses to AZD1222 COVID-19 vaccine. Study-level results: Spike-spanning, vaccine-associated CD4 TCRs were dominant at 160-218 and 743-854. Possibly, clonal diversity was underestimated; donors were largely white British and included more females.

In regard to this clone: Its cognate antigen is unknown.

Some second doses came at about 4 weeks and others at about 12 weeks; these were pooled. Profiling relied on immunoSEQ multiplex PCR, and the TCRdb table lists in-frame clones only, not all of them. The data show some 140,000 clones, 90% to 95% seen once. The origin of this receptor is an adult who received the AZD1222 COVID-19 vaccine. The sequenced sample was peripheral blood, obtained 28 days after the second AZD1222 dose.

The CDR3 here is CATSRSQVSDEQFF. The DNA of the CDR3 is TGTGCCACCAGCAGGTCACAGGTTTCTGATGAGCAGTTCTTC. The chain combines TRBV15 with TRBJ2-1; TRBD1 might be the D (5 bases). The V and J ends lost 3 bases and 8 bases respectively, with 14 bases between them. The germline V gene encodes CDR1 LNHNV and CDR2 YYDKDF (reference sequence). CDR3 size: 14 residues.